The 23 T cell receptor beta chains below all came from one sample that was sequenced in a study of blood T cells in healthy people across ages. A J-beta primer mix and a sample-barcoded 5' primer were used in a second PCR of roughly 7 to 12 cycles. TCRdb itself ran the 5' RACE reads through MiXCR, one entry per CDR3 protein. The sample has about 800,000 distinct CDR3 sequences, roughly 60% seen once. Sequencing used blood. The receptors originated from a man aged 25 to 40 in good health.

The CDR3 DNA follows: TGTGCCAGCAGCTATGAAAAAACTAGCGGCTACACCTTC. Encoded protein: CASSYEKTSGYTF. This chain connects TRBV5-6 to TRBJ1-2; no clear D gene. Looked up from germline, CDR1 is SGHDT and CDR2 is YYEEEE. This CDR3 region has 13 residues. The ends were cut back, 3 bases at V and 8 bases at J, with 14 bases in the middle.

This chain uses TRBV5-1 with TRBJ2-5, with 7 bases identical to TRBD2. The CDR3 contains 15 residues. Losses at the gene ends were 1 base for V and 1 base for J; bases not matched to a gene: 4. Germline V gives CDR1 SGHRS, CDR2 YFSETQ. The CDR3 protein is CASSLWGGFQETQYF. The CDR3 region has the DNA TGCGCCAGCAGCTTGTGGGGAGGGTTCCAAGAGACCCAGTACTTC.

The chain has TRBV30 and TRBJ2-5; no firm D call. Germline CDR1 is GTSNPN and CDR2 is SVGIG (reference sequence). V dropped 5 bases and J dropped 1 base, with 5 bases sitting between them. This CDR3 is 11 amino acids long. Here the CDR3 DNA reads TGTGCCTGGGGGTCCCAAGAGACCCAGTACTTC. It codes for CAWGSQETQYF.

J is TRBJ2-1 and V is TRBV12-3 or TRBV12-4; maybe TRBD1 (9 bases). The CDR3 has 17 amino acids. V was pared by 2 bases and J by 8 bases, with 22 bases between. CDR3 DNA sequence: TGTGCCAGCAGTTTATGGCGGGGGGCGGACAGGGGCTATGAGCAGTTCTTC. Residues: CASSLWRGADRGYEQFF.

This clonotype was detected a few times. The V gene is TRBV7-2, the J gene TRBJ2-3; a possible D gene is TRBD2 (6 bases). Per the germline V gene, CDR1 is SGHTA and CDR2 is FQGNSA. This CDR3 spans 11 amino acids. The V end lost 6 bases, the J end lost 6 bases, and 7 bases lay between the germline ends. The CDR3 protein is CASRDYDTQYF. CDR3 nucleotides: TGTGCCAGCAGGGACTATGATACGCAGTATTTT.

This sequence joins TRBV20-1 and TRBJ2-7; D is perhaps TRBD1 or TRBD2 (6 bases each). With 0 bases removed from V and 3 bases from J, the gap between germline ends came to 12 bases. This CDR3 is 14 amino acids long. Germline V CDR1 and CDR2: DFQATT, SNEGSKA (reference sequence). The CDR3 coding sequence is TGCAGTGCTAGAGATCAAGGGGGAGGCTACGAGCAGTACTTC. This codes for CSARDQGGGYEQYF.

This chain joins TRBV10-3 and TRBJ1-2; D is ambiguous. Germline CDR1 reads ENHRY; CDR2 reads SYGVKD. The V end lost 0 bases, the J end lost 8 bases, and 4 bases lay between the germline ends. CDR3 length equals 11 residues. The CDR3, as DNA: TGTGCCATCAGTGAGTCGTGGGGCTACACCTTC. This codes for CAISESWGYTF.

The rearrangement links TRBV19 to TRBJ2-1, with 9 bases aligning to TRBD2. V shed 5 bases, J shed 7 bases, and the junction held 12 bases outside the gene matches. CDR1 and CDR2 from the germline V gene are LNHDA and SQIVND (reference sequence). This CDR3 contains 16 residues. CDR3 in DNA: TGTGCCAGTAGTCTGATGGACGGGGGACTAGCAAATGAGCAGTTCTTC. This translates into CASSLMDGGLANEQFF.

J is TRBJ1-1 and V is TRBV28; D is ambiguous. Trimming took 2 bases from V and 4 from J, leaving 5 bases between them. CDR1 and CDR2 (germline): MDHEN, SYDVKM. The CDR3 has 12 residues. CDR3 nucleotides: TGTGCCAGCAGTTTAGTCCGCACTGAAGCTTTCTTT. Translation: CASSLVRTEAFF. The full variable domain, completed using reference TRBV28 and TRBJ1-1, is DVKVTQSSRYLVKRTGEKVFLECVQDMDHENMFWYRQDPGLGLRLIYFSYDVKMKEKGDIPEGYSVSREKKERFSLILESASTNQTSMYLCASSLVRTEAFFGQGTRLTVV.

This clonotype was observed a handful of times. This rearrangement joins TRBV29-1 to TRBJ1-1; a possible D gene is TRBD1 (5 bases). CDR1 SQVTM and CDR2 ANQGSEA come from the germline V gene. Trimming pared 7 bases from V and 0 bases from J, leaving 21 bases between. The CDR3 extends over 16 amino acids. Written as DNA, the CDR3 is TGCAGCGGGCTCGGGAGGGGCGCGGGGCTGAACACTGAAGCTTTCTTT. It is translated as CSGLGRGAGLNTEAFF.

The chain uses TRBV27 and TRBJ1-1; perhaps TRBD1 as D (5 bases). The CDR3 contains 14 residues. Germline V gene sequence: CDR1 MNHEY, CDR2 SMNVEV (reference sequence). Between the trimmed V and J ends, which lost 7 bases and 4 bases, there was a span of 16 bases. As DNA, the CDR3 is TGTGCCAGCATCAAGTCGCAGGGTCCCACTGAAGCTTTCTTT. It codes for CASIKSQGPTEAFF.

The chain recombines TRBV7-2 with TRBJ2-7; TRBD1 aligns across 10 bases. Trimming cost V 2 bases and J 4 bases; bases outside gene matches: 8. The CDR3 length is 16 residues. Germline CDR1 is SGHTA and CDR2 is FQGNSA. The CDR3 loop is CASSLPGDRGLYEQYF. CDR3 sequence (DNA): TGTGCCAGCAGCTTACCCGGGGACAGGGGATTGTACGAGCAGTACTTC.

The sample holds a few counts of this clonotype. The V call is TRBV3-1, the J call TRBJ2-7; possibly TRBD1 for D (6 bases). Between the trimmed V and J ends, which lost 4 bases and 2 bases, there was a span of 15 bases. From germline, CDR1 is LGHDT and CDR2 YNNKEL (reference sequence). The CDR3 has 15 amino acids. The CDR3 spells CASSPIGDTPYEQYF. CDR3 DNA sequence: TGTGCCAGCAGCCCCATCGGGGACACCCCCTACGAGCAGTACTTC.

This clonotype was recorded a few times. In nucleotides, the CDR3 is TGTGCCAGCAGTTTATCAGCGGGGGAAAAGGACAATGAGCAGTTCTTC. It codes for CASSLSAGEKDNEQFF. This sequence joins TRBV27 and TRBJ2-1, with 8 bases aligning to TRBD2. Trimming cost V 0 bases and J 5 bases; bases outside gene matches: 6. Germline CDR1 is MNHEY and CDR2 is SMNVEV (reference sequence). The CDR3 consists of 16 residues.

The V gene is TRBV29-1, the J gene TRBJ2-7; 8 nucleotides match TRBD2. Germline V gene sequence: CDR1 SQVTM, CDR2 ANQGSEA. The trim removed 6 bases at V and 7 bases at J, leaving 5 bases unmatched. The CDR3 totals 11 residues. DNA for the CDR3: TGCAGCGTCCATGCGGGGGGTGAGCAGTACTTC. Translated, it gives CSVHAGGEQYF.

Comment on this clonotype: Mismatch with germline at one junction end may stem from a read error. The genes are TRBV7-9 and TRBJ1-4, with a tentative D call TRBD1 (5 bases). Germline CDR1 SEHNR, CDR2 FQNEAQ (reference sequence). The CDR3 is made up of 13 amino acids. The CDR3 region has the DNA TGTGCCGGCAGCTTAGCAGGGAGTGAAAAACTGTTTTTT. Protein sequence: CAGSLAGSEKLFF.

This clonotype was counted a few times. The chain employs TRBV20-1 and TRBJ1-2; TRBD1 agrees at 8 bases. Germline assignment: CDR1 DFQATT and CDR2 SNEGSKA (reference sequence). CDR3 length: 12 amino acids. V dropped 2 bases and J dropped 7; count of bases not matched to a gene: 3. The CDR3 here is CSARRQGAGYTF. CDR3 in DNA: TGCAGTGCTAGAAGGCAGGGGGCTGGCTACACCTTC.

The CDR3 DNA sequence: TGCAGTGCTATGAGCGGGAAAAGCTCCTACGAGCAGTACTTC. It specifies CSAMSGKSSYEQYF. The rearrangement uses TRBV20-1 and TRBJ2-7; 7 positions match TRBD2. Germline-derived CDR1 and CDR2 are DFQATT and SNEGSKA (reference sequence). Trimming cost V 4 bases and J 0 bases; bases outside gene matches: 6. This CDR3 region has 14 residues.

In DNA, the CDR3 is TGCAGTGCTTGGGCAGGGGGCGAGGAGACCCAGTACTTC. This sequence encodes CSAWAGGEETQYF. The V call is TRBV20-1, the J call TRBJ2-5; 8 bases match TRBD1. The V and J ends lost 5 bases and 5 bases, in that order; junction bases with no gene match: 7. Germline loops: CDR1 DFQATT, CDR2 SNEGSKA (reference sequence). CDR3 length: 13 amino acids.

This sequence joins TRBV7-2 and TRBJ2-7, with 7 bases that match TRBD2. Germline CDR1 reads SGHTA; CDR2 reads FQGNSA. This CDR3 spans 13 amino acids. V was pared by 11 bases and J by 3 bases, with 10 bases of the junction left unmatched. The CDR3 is CAVKTGEGYEQYF. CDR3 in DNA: TGTGCCGTAAAGACGGGGGAGGGCTACGAGCAGTACTTC.

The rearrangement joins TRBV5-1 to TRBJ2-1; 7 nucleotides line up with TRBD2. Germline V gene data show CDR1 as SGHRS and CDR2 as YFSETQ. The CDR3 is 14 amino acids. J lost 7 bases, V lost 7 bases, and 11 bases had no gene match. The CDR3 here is CASQDMGGSNEQFF. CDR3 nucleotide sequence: TGCGCCAGCCAAGACATGGGCGGGAGTAATGAGCAGTTCTTC. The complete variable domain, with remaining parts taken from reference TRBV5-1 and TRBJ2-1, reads KAGVTQTPRYLIKTRGQQVTLSCSPISGHRSVSWYQQTPGQGLQFLFEYFSETQRNKGNFPGRFSGRQFSNSRSEMNVSTLELGDSALYLCASQDMGGSNEQFFGPGTRLTVL.

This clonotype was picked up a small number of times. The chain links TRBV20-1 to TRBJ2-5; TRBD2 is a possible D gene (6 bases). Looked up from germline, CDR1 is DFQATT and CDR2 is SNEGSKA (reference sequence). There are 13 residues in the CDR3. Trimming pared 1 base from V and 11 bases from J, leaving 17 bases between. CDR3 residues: CSARVESTGEQYF. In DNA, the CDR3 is TGCAGTGCTAGAGTGGAATCTACGGGGGAGCAGTACTTC.

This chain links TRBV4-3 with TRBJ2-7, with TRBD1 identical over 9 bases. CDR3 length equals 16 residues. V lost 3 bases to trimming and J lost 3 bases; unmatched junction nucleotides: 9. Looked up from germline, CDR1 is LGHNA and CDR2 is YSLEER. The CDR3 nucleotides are TGCGCCAGCAGCCATGTACAGGGGGCCGCGCGCTACGAGCAGTACTTC. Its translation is CASSHVQGAARYEQYF.